The 5 T cell receptor beta chains below were found in one sample sequenced in a study of CD8 T cells in Susac syndrome. RNA totalling about 0.5 to 1 ug underwent reverse transcription with random hexamers. TCRdb re-called the immunoSEQ multiplex PCR reads with MiXCR, one entry per CDR3 protein. This table has approximately 170,000 distinct CDR3 sequences, around 94% appearing once. The sequencing input was CD4+ T cells from PBMCs. These receptors were obtained from a human donor with multiple sclerosis.

The J gene is TRBJ1-5, the V gene TRBV28; a possible D gene is TRBD1 (5 bases). The ends were cut back, 9 bases at V and 5 bases at J, with 17 bases in the middle. This CDR3 region has 14 residues. Germline V CDR1 and CDR2: MDHEN, SYDVKM. For the CDR3, the DNA is TGTGCCAGTATATCAGGGAGCGGGCATCAGCCCCAGCATTTT. Translated: CASISGSGHQPQHF.

The J gene is TRBJ1-2, the V gene TRBV12-3 or TRBV12-4; D might be TRBD1 (5 bases). The CDR3 runs 14 residues. Trimming cost V 0 bases and J 5 bases, with 10 bases left between them. The CDR3 DNA sequence: TGTGCCAGCAGTTTAGCGGTTGGGACGTATGGCTACACCTTC. Translating gives CASSLAVGTYGYTF.

This chain joins TRBV3-1 and TRBJ1-5; D call uncertain. V was trimmed by 4 bases and J by 0 bases, leaving 10 bases between them. The CDR3 covers 15 residues. Germline CDR1 is LGHDT and CDR2 is YNNKEL (reference sequence). DNA of the CDR3: TGTGCCAGCAGCCGAACACCGAATAGCAATCAGCCCCAGCATTTT. Its translation is CASSRTPNSNQPQHF.

This chain connects TRBV5-1 to TRBJ2-7; the D is unclear. V was clipped by 4 bases and J by 5 bases, with 10 bases between them. CDR1 is SGHRS and CDR2 is YFSETQ in the germline V gene. The CDR3 runs 12 residues. CDR3 sequence: CASSLDIDEQYF. The CDR3 nucleotides read TGCGCCAGCAGCCTCGATATAGACGAGCAGTACTTC.

The V and J genes are TRBV7-9 and TRBJ2-7, with 10 bases lining up with TRBD2. Germline CDR1 reads SEHNR; CDR2 reads FQNEAQ (reference sequence). J lost 3 bases, V lost 4 bases, and 6 bases had no gene match. The CDR3 has 15 amino acids. CDR3 in amino acids: CASSSEGLASYEQYF. The CDR3 DNA reads as TGTGCCAGCAGCTCCGAGGGACTAGCGAGCTACGAGCAGTACTTC.